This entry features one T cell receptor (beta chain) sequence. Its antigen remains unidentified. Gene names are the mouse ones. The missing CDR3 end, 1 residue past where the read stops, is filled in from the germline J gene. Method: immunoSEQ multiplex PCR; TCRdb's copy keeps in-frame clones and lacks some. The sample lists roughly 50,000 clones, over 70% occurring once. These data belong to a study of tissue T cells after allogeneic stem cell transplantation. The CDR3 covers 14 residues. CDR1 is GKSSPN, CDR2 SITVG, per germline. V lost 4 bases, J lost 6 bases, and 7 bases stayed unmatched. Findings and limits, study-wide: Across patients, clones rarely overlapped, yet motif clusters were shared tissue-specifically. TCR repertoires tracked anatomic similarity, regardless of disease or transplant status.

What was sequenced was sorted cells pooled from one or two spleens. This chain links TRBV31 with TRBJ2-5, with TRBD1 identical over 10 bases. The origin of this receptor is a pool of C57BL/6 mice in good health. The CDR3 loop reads CAWTLRQGADTQYF. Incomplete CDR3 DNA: TGTGCCTGGACCCTCCGACAGGGGGCGGACACCCAGTAC.